Below, 11 T cell receptor beta chains from the same sample are listed, as sequenced in a study of blood T cells in healthy people across ages. The use of a sample-barcoded 5' primer and a J-beta primer mix characterized a second PCR of about 7 to 12 cycles. Each CDR3 protein gets one entry after TCRdb re-called the 5' RACE reads with MiXCR. Here the sample spans about 1,500,000 distinct CDR3 sequences, under 30% being singletons. Sequencing was performed on blood. These receptors came from a woman in her 30s in good health.

CDR3 in amino acids: CASSDWGDEINEQFF. In nucleotides, the CDR3 is TGTGCCAGCAGTGATTGGGGGGATGAAATCAATGAGCAGTTCTTC. The chain joins TRBV6-4 to TRBJ2-1; perhaps TRBD2 as D (6 bases). V was clipped by 3 bases and J by 6 bases, with 15 bases between them. Germline V gene data show CDR1 as MRHNA and CDR2 as SNTAGT. The CDR3 has 15 residues.

This clonotype turned up a few times. CDR3 bases: TGTGCCAGCGGTTGGGGGGATGAAAAACTGTTTTTT. It is translated as CASGWGDEKLFF. This chain joins TRBV28 and TRBJ1-4; tentative D call: TRBD1 (5 bases). V gave up 8 bases and J gave up 6 bases, with 10 bases separating them. The germline V gene encodes CDR1 MDHEN and CDR2 SYDVKM. The CDR3 spans 12 residues.

This clonotype showed up just a few times. An end of the junction does not agree with germline; a read error may underlie this. The chain has TRBV9 and TRBJ1-2; D is unresolved. The CDR3 totals 14 residues. Germline V CDR1 and CDR2: SGDLS, YYNGEE. As DNA, the CDR3 is TGTGCCAGCGGCGTAGAACTGACGGAGAATGGCTACACCTTC. It yields the protein CASGVELTENGYTF.

The table lists this clonotype with a few counts. The chain has TRBV9 and TRBJ2-7; 8 bases match TRBD1. Germline lookup yields CDR1 SGDLS and CDR2 YYNGEE. V dropped 0 bases and J dropped 5; count of bases not matched to a gene: 10. The CDR3 loop spans 16 amino acids. The CDR3: CASSVAPGTGPDEQYF. CDR3 DNA sequence: TGTGCCAGCAGCGTAGCTCCCGGGACAGGTCCCGACGAGCAGTACTTC.

This clonotype was counted ten times or more. V gene TRBV4-3 combines with J gene TRBJ2-4; 10 bases align to TRBD1. The CDR3 has 17 residues. From germline, CDR1 is LGHNA and CDR2 YSLEER. With V trimmed by 4 bases and J by 7 bases, 13 bases remained unmatched. The CDR3 sequence: CASSPNPGTGVANIQYF. In DNA, the CDR3 is TGCGCCAGCAGCCCAAACCCAGGGACAGGGGTAGCGAACATTCAGTACTTC.

Only a few counts were recorded for this clonotype. The chain has TRBV7-2 and TRBJ2-3; no clear D gene. Germline V gives CDR1 SGHTA, CDR2 FQGNSA. V was clipped by 5 bases and J by 5 bases, with 11 bases between them. The CDR3 totals 13 residues. CDR3 sequence (DNA): TGTGCCAGCAGCGCGCCGACACAAGATACGCAGTATTTT. It encodes CASSAPTQDTQYF. The complete variable domain, with remaining parts taken from reference TRBV7-2 and TRBJ2-3, reads GAGVSQSPSNKVTEKGKDVELRCDPISGHTALYWYRQSLGQGLEFLIYFQGNSAPDKSGLPSDRFSAERTGGSVSTLTIQRTQQEDSAVYLCASSAPTQDTQYFGPGTRLTVL.

CDR3 amino acids: CASGTTNEQYF. The CDR3 DNA reads as TGCGCCAGCGGCACTACTAACGAGCAGTACTTC. The J gene is TRBJ2-7, the V gene TRBV5-1; D is unresolved. Germline V lookup: CDR1 SGHRS, CDR2 YFSETQ. V was pared by 7 bases and J by 5 bases, with 10 bases between. The length of the CDR3 is 11 residues.

Remarks on this clonotype: The junction differs from germline at one of its ends, possibly a read error. The chain links TRBV28 to TRBJ2-4; TRBD2 aligns across 13 bases. The CDR3 spans 16 residues. In germline, CDR1 is MDHEN, CDR2 SYDVKM. The CDR3 loop is CVSRTLAGGPGNIQYF. CDR3 DNA: TGTGTCAGCAGGACACTAGCGGGGGGGCCGGGAAACATTCAGTACTTC.

The table lists this clonotype with many counts. The chain employs TRBV7-2 and TRBJ1-2, with TRBD1 as a possible D gene (5 bases). This CDR3 comprises 16 residues. The germline gives CDR1 SGHTA, CDR2 FQGNSA. V dropped 5 bases and J dropped 4 bases, with 20 bases sitting between them. The DNA of the CDR3 is TGTGCCAGCAGCCCTACGGTTAGGGGCGCAGCCTATGGCTACACCTTC. This encodes CASSPTVRGAAYGYTF.

This clonotype came up a few times. The chain couples TRBV20-1 to TRBJ1-1; D may be TRBD1 (6 bases). CDR1 and CDR2 (germline): DFQATT, SNEGSKA (reference sequence). V was shortened by 6 bases and J by 8 bases, with 16 bases between the two germline ends. This CDR3 contains 12 residues. DNA of the CDR3: TGCAGTGCCAGAACAGGGAGAGAAGAAGCTTTCTTT. Residues: CSARTGREEAFF.

The rearrangement links TRBV6-5 to TRBJ2-2; TRBD2 matches 7 bases. CDR1 and CDR2 from the germline V gene are MNHEY and SVGAGI. J gave up 5 bases and V 2 bases, and 2 bases lay outside the gene matches. CDR3 length: 14 residues. CDR3 loop: CASSYGEGTGELFF. CDR3 coding DNA: TGTGCCAGCAGTTACGGGGAGGGGACCGGGGAGCTGTTTTTT.